The 23 T cell receptor beta chains reported below all come from one sample, sequenced in a study of glioma-infiltrating T cells. TCR alpha and beta CDR3 regions were amplified from RNA using iRepertoire nested multiplex PCR. TCRdb recomputed calls from the multiplex PCR reads with MiXCR, one row per CDR3 protein. This sample has a few hundred thousand distinct CDR3 sequences, with 35% to 45% found just once. Sample: glioma tissue, nonneoplastic brain tissue, or PBMCs (not recorded which). These receptors were obtained from a human donor with low-grade glioma or glioblastoma, undergoing nonglioma brain surgery, or in good health (not recorded which).

The chain links TRBV6-1 to TRBJ2-1, with 11 bases that match TRBD2. Germline CDR1 MNHNS, CDR2 SASEGT. CDR3 length: 16 residues. V gave up 8 bases and J gave up 8 bases; unmatched junction bases: 14. CDR3 loop: CASSRSSGRVVDEQFF. CDR3 nucleotide sequence: TGTGCCAGCTCCCGAAGTAGCGGGAGGGTCGTCGATGAGCAGTTCTTC.

This rearrangement joins TRBV28 to TRBJ1-2, with D perhaps TRBD1 (5 bases). The CDR3 runs to 16 residues. The V end lost 3 bases, the J end lost 3 bases, and 17 bases lay between the germline ends. Germline values: CDR1 MDHEN, CDR2 SYDVKM. This chain's CDR3 is CASSLDRGLFDYGYTF. The DNA for the CDR3 is TGTGCCAGCAGTTTGGATAGGGGCCTTTTCGACTATGGCTACACCTTC.

This clonotype was found many times. The chain uses TRBV2 and TRBJ1-2; no reliable D call. This CDR3 has 13 residues. V gave up 3 bases and J gave up 3 bases, with 8 bases separating them. From germline, CDR1 is SNHLY and CDR2 FYNNEI. The CDR3 reads CASSDSIYYGYTF. The CDR3 DNA reads TGTGCCAGCAGTGACTCCATTTACTATGGCTACACCTTC.

Notes on this clonotype: This is likely a read error, given that the CDR3 carries no conserved phenylalanine or tryptophan at its end. V gene TRBV28 combines with J gene TRBJ2-4; possibly TRBD2 for D (5 bases). The CDR3 is made up of 14 amino acids. Trimming took off 7 bases at V and 6 bases at J, with 16 bases between the two ends. Germline assignment: CDR1 MDHEN and CDR2 SYDVKM. The CDR3 protein is CASNGGLITNIQYL. The CDR3 DNA sequence: TGTGCCAGCAACGGAGGACTGATTACAAACATTCAGTACCTC.

J is TRBJ2-1 and V is TRBV4-1; 10 nucleotides align to TRBD2. Per germline, CDR1 MGHRA and CDR2 YSYEKL. The CDR3 is 15 amino acids. The V segment lost 4 bases and the J segment 7 bases; nucleotides outside the gene matches: 7. In DNA form, the CDR3 reads TGCGCCAGCAGCCCCGTCGGACTAGCGGTAAATGAGCAGTTCTTC. Translated: CASSPVGLAVNEQFF.

On this clonotype: This may come from a read error, since a much larger clone is one base off. The chain employs TRBV27 and TRBJ1-4; D possibly corresponds to TRBD1 (5 bases). Germline CDR1 is MNHEY and CDR2 is SMNVEV (reference sequence). CDR3 size: 16 residues. DNA of the CDR3: TGTGCCAGCAGTTCGAAGGGGCTGGCAACTAGTGAAAAACTGTTTTTT. Protein: CASSSKGLATSEKLFF.

This clonotype has a count of ten or more. This chain uses TRBV6-1 with TRBJ2-7; weak D call: TRBD2 (5 bases). Per germline, CDR1 MNHNS and CDR2 SASEGT. The V end lost 8 bases, the J end lost 4 bases, and 18 bases lay between the germline ends. The CDR3 consists of 14 residues. CDR3 coding DNA: TGTGCCAGCCTAACTCTGGTGGGAGCGTACGAGCAGTACTTC. Translated, it gives CASLTLVGAYEQYF.

Of note for this clonotype: The junction differs from germline at one of its ends, possibly a read error. The rearrangement links TRBV7-2 to TRBJ2-7, with D perhaps TRBD1 (6 bases). The CDR3 totals 15 residues. CDR1 and CDR2 (germline): SGHTA, FQGNSA. CDR3 nucleotides: TGTGCCAGCAGTGCGACAGGCTGGAGCTCCTGCGAGAAGTACTTC. As protein: CASSATGWSSCEKYF.

The chain has TRBV5-1 and TRBJ1-4, with a possible D match to TRBD1 (5 bases). Trimming pared 7 bases from V and 0 bases from J, leaving 10 bases between. This CDR3 is 14 amino acids long. Germline CDR1 reads SGHRS; CDR2 reads YFSETQ. CDR3 sequence reads: CASSVTATNEKLFF. In DNA form, the CDR3 reads TGCGCCAGCTCCGTGACAGCAACTAATGAAAAACTGTTTTTT.

This clonotype was recorded a few times. The chain joins TRBV6-2 or TRBV6-3 to TRBJ2-7; TRBD2 aligns across 11 bases. The CDR3 covers 14 residues. From germline, CDR1 is MNHEY and CDR2 SVGEGT. After removal of 10 bases from V and 3 bases from J, the junction contained 8 bases not matched to a gene. Here the CDR3 reads CANPGLAENYEQYF. In DNA, the CDR3 is TGTGCCAACCCGGGACTAGCGGAGAACTACGAGCAGTACTTC.

The CDR3, as DNA: TGTGCCAGCAGCTGGACCGGGACAGGGGTTACTGAAGCTTTCTTT. Translated, it gives CASSWTGTGVTEAFF. V gene TRBV11-2 combines with J gene TRBJ1-1, with 10 bases lining up with TRBD1. The CDR3 runs to 15 residues. V was clipped by 4 bases and J by 5 bases; unmatched bases: 7. Germline-derived CDR1 and CDR2 are SGHAT and FQNNGV.

This clonotype was detected only a few times. CDR3 nucleotide sequence: TGCAGTGCTAACTCATTCCGTGCGTCAGACCAAGAGACCCAGTACTTC. This encodes CSANSFRASDQETQYF. V and J are TRBV20-1 and TRBJ2-5; D unclear. Germline-derived CDR1 and CDR2 are DFQATT and SNEGSKA (reference sequence). Trimming removed 4 bases at V and 0 bases at J, with 18 bases between. CDR3 length: 16 amino acids.

With respect to this clonotype: The junction differs from germline at one of its ends, possibly a read error. The chain joins TRBV20-1 to TRBJ2-5, with a weak D call TRBD2 (5 bases). Germline CDR1 DFQATT, CDR2 SNEGSKA (reference sequence). This CDR3 spans 12 amino acids. The CDR3 DNA sequence: TGCATTGCTAGCACGTGGGGAGAGACCCAGTACTTC. Its protein is CIASTWGETQYF.

This clonotype was detected a few times. This chain uses TRBV28 with TRBJ2-4, with 10 bases identical to TRBD2. CDR3 length equals 16 residues. The V segment lost 6 bases and the J segment 1 base; nucleotides outside the gene matches: 6. Per the germline V gene, CDR1 is MDHEN and CDR2 is SYDVKM. The CDR3, as DNA: TGTGCCAGCAGCCAAAGCGGGAGGGGGGCCAAAAACATTCAGTACTTC. Protein: CASSQSGRGAKNIQYF.

The V and J genes are TRBV28 and TRBJ2-7; D call uncertain. Germline CDR1 and CDR2: MDHEN and SYDVKM. This CDR3 has 14 amino acids. Between the trimmed V and J ends, which lost 1 base and 2 bases, there was a span of 9 bases. CDR3 residues: CASSLSRMAYEQYF. The CDR3 region has the DNA TGTGCCAGCAGTTTATCGCGGATGGCCTACGAGCAGTACTTC.

This chain connects TRBV7-2 to TRBJ2-2; D perhaps matches TRBD2 (5 bases). CDR3 length: 15 amino acids. CDR1 and CDR2 from the germline V gene are SGHTA and FQGNSA. V lost 3 bases and J lost 1, with 9 bases in between. The CDR3 here is CASSFGLLNTGELFF. The CDR3, as DNA: TGTGCCAGCAGCTTTGGACTCCTGAACACCGGGGAGCTGTTTTTT.

The rearrangement uses TRBV7-2 and TRBJ2-7; no definite D call. Germline V lookup: CDR1 SGHTA, CDR2 FQGNSA. V lost 4 bases to trimming and J lost 1 base, with 8 bases between them. CDR3 length: 13 amino acids. The CDR3 DNA sequence: TGTGCCAGCAGCTCCGTAGGGTCCTACGAGCAGTACTTC. As protein: CASSSVGSYEQYF.

The gene calls are TRBV7-9 and TRBJ2-7; TRBD1 aligns across 10 bases. The CDR3 contains 18 residues. With V trimmed by 5 bases and J by 2 bases, 15 bases remained unmatched. Germline CDR1 and CDR2: SEHNR and FQNEAQ (reference sequence). In DNA form, the CDR3 reads TGTGCCAGCAGCGTACCTGCGGACAGGGGGACTACCGCCTACGAGCAGTACTTC. It yields the protein CASSVPADRGTTAYEQYF.

The J gene is TRBJ2-3, the V gene TRBV25-1; D may be TRBD1 (6 bases). CDR1 is MGHDK, CDR2 SYGVNS, per germline. Trimming removed 2 bases at V and 0 bases at J, with 9 bases between. This CDR3 has 15 amino acids. CDR3 residues: CASSEGGHSTDTQYF. For the CDR3, the DNA is TGTGCCAGCAGTGAAGGGGGACATAGCACAGATACGCAGTATTTT.

The J gene is TRBJ1-5, the V gene TRBV20-1; no clear D. Germline V gives CDR1 DFQATT, CDR2 SNEGSKA (reference sequence). With 4 bases removed from V and 1 base from J, the gap between germline ends came to 11 bases. This CDR3 is built from 14 residues. CDR3 DNA sequence: TGCAGTGCTATCCCAGGATTGAGCAATCAGCCCCAGCATTTT. This encodes CSAIPGLSNQPQHF.

The chain employs TRBV11-2 and TRBJ2-5; TRBD1 agrees at 12 bases. Germline-derived CDR1 and CDR2 are SGHAT and FQNNGV. The CDR3 extends over 17 amino acids. The V segment lost 1 base and the J segment 4 bases; nucleotides outside the gene matches: 7. The CDR3 region is CASSLGGTGGAGETQYF. CDR3 coding DNA: TGTGCCAGCAGCTTAGGGGGGACAGGGGGCGCGGGAGAGACCCAGTACTTC.

This chain connects TRBV7-2 to TRBJ1-1; D is ambiguous. This CDR3 is 12 amino acids long. Germline V gene sequence: CDR1 SGHTA, CDR2 FQGNSA. V was clipped by 3 bases and J by 8 bases, with 10 bases between them. The CDR3 is CASSFWLQEAFF. CDR3 bases: TGTGCCAGCAGCTTTTGGCTACAGGAAGCTTTCTTT.

This clonotype was found a few times. A clone one base away is much larger, so this may be a read error. The chain joins TRBV28 to TRBJ1-2; D possibly corresponds to TRBD1 (6 bases). Germline lookup yields CDR1 MDHEN and CDR2 SYDVKM. The CDR3 runs to 13 residues. The CDR3 region is CASRGTGFYGCTF. As DNA, the CDR3 is TGTGCCAGCAGGGGAACAGGGTTCTATGGCTGCACCTTC.